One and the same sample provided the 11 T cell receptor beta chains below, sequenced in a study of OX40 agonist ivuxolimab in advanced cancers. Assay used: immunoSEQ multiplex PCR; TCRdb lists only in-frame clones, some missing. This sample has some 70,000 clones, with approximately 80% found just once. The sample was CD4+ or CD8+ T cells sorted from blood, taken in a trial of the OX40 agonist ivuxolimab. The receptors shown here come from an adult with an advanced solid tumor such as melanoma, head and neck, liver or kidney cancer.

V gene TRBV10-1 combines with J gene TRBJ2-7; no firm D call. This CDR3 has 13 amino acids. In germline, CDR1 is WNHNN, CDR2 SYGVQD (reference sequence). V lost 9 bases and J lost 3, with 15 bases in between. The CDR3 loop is CARSQESYYEQYF. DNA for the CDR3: TGCGCCAGATCTCAGGAGTCTTACTACGAGCAGTACTTC.

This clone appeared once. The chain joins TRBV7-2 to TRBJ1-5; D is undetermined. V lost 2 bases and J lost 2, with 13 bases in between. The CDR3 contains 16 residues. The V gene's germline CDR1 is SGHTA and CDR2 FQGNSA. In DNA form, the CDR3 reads TGTGCCAGCAGCTTAACCCGGGCGTGGGGCAATCAGCCCCAGCATTTT. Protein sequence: CASSLTRAWGNQPQHF.

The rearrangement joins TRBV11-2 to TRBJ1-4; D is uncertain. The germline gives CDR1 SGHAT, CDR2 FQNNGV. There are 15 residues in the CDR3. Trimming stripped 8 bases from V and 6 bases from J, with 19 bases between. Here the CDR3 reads CASSFIESRDEKLFF. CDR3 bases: TGTGCCAGCTCCTTTATCGAGTCCCGTGATGAAAAACTGTTTTTT.

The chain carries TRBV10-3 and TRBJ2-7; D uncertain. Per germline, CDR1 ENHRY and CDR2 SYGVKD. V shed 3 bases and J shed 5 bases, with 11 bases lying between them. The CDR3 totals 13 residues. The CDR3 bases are TGTGCCATCAGTGAAAGGTTTGGGGACGAGCAGTACTTC. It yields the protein CAISERFGDEQYF.

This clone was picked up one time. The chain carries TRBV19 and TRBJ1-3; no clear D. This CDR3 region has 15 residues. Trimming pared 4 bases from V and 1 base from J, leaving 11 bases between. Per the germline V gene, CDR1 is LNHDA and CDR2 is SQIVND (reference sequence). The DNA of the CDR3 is TGTGCCAGTAGTACACCTGGGGAGTCTGGAAACACCATATATTTT. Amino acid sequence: CASSTPGESGNTIYF.

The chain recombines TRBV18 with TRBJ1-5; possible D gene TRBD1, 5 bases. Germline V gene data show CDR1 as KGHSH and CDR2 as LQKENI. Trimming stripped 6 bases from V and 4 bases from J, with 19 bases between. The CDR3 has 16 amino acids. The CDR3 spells CASSLDSSSQNQPQHF. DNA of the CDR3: TGTGCCAGCTCTCTCGACAGCTCCTCTCAAAATCAGCCCCAGCATTTT.

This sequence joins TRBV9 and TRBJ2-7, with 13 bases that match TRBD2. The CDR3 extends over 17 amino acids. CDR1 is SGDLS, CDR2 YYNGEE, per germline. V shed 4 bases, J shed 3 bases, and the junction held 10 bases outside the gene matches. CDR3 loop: CASSPYGLAGALYEQYF. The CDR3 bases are TGTGCCAGCAGCCCGTATGGACTAGCGGGGGCCCTCTACGAGCAGTACTTC.

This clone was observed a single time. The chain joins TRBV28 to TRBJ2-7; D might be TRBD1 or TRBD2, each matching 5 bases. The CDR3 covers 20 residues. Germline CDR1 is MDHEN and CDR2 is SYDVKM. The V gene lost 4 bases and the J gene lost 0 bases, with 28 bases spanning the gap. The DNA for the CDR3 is TGTGCCAGCAGTTCCATCGGGGCTGGCGGAGGTGGGATCAGCTCCTACGAGCAGTACTTC. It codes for CASSSIGAGGGGISSYEQYF. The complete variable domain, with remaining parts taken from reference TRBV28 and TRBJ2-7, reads DVKVTQSSRYLVKRTGEKVFLECVQDMDHENMFWYRQDPGLGLRLIYFSYDVKMKEKGDIPEGYSVSREKKERFSLILESASTNQTSMYLCASSSIGAGGGGISSYEQYFGPGTRLTVT.

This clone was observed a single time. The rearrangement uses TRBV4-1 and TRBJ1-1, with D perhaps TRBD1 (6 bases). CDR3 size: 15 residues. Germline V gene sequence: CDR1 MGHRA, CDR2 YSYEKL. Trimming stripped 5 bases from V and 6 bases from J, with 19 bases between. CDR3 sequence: CASSTTIRGGAEAFF. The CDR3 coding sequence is TGCGCCAGCAGCACAACAATCAGGGGAGGCGCTGAAGCTTTCTTT.

CDR3 nucleotide sequence: TGTGCCAGTACTCAGGGCACAGATACGCAGTATTTT. Its translation: CASTQGTDTQYF. This sequence joins TRBV7-2 and TRBJ2-3; no clear D gene. The CDR3 covers 12 residues. V dropped 9 bases and J dropped 1 base, with 8 bases sitting between them. Looked up from germline, CDR1 is SGHTA and CDR2 is FQGNSA.

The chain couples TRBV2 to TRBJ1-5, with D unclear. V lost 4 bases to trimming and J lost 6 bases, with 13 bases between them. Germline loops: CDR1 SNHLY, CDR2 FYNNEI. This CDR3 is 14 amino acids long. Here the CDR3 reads CASSVISSGQPQHF. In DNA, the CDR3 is TGTGCCAGCAGTGTGATCAGTTCGGGTCAGCCCCAGCATTTT.